This passage covers 32 T cell receptor beta chains from one sample sequenced in a study of cytomegalovirus exposure and HLA in healthy donors. The study ran its PCR with 60 Vbeta and 13 Jbeta primers. Sequenced by immunoSEQ multiplex PCR; TCRdb stores in-frame clones only, minus some. Among around 81,000 clones listed, roughly 64% were seen once. The sample was PBMCs. Receptor source: a man under 40 in good health and CMV-seropositive.

The V and J genes are TRBV28 and TRBJ2-2; D is unclear. The CDR3 length is 12 residues. The germline gives CDR1 MDHEN, CDR2 SYDVKM. With 5 bases removed from V and 3 bases from J, the gap between germline ends came to 4 bases. CDR3: CASSTYTGELFF. CDR3 nucleotide sequence: TGTGCCAGCAGTACTTACACCGGGGAGCTGTTTTTT.

This clone was recorded only once. The V gene is TRBV5-4, the J gene TRBJ2-1, with TRBD2 matching 13 bases. This CDR3 is built from 16 residues. Germline assignment: CDR1 SGHNT and CDR2 YYREEE (reference sequence). V lost 2 bases to trimming and J lost 6 bases; unmatched junction nucleotides: 5. The CDR3 DNA is TGTGCCAGCAGCTTTAGACTAGCGGGGGGAATCAATGAGCAGTTCTTC. This translates into CASSFRLAGGINEQFF.

V usage is TRBV7-9 and J usage is TRBJ1-3, with 9 nucleotides matching TRBD1. V gave up 5 bases and J gave up 4 bases; unmatched junction bases: 6. Germline CDR1 reads SEHNR; CDR2 reads FQNEAQ (reference sequence). The CDR3 spans 15 residues. The CDR3 sequence is CASSRGQGRGNTIYF. The CDR3, as DNA: TGTGCCAGCAGCCGGGGACAGGGCCGCGGAAACACCATATATTTT. The complete variable domain, with remaining parts taken from reference TRBV7-9 and TRBJ1-3, reads DTGVSQNPRHKITKRGQNVTFRCDPISEHNRLYWYRQTLGQGPEFLTYFQNEAQLEKSRLLSDRFSAERPKGSFSTLEIQRTEQGDSAMYLCASSRGQGRGNTIYFGEGSWLTVV.

This clone was picked up a small number of times. The gene calls are TRBV5-1 and TRBJ1-1; possibly TRBD1 for D (6 bases). The CDR3 covers 14 residues. CDR1 and CDR2 (germline): SGHRS, YFSETQ. V lost 4 bases to trimming and J lost 5 bases, with 15 bases between them. The CDR3 DNA follows: TGCGCCAGCAGCCTCGAACAGGGACGAACTGAAGCTTTCTTT. This codes for CASSLEQGRTEAFF.

This rearrangement joins TRBV6-6 to TRBJ2-5; tentative D call: TRBD2 (5 bases). Germline values: CDR1 MNHNY, CDR2 SVGAGI (reference sequence). The CDR3 has 13 amino acids. Trimming removed 6 bases at V and 3 bases at J, with 11 bases between. CDR3 in DNA: TGTGCCAGCAGAACGGACGGGGAAGAGACCCAGTACTTC. It codes for CASRTDGEETQYF.

A remark on this clone: One end of the junction fails to match germline, which may point to a read error. V gene TRBV6-5 combines with J gene TRBJ2-3; tentatively, D is TRBD1 (6 bases). Germline CDR1 MNHEY, CDR2 SVGAGI. The CDR3 contains 14 residues. CDR3 coding DNA: TGTGCCAGCACTTACCTGGGGGCGGGAGATACGCAGTATTTT. Translating gives CASTYLGAGDTQYF.

The chain is built from TRBV19 and TRBJ2-3, with TRBD2 matching over 10 bases. Germline V gene data show CDR1 as LNHDA and CDR2 as SQIVND (reference sequence). CDR3 length: 13 residues. J gave up 8 bases and V 9 bases, and 8 bases lay outside the gene matches. CDR3: CASSGTSAGTQYF. CDR3 bases: TGTGCCAGCTCCGGGACTAGCGCGGGTACGCAGTATTTT.

This clone was detected once. The chain employs TRBV10-3 and TRBJ2-7, with TRBD2 identical over 8 bases. The CDR3 spans 15 residues. J gave up 1 base and V 4 bases, and 6 bases lay outside the gene matches. The germline CDR1 and CDR2 sequences are ENHRY and SYGVKD. In DNA, the CDR3 is TGTGCCATCAGTGGGGCGGGAGGTCCGTCCTACGAGCAGTACTTC. This translates into CAISGAGGPSYEQYF.

The rearrangement links TRBV29-1 to TRBJ2-7, with D unresolved. This CDR3 is 12 amino acids long. V lost 3 bases, J lost 4 bases, and 10 bases lay in between. CDR1 SQVTM and CDR2 ANQGSEA come from the germline V gene. Written as DNA, the CDR3 is TGCAGCGTTGATGGGCCAGTATACGAGCAGTACTTC. It yields the protein CSVDGPVYEQYF.

The chain is built from TRBV28 and TRBJ2-3; D unresolved. This CDR3 region has 12 residues. The V gene's germline CDR1 is MDHEN and CDR2 SYDVKM. V lost 5 bases and J lost 0, with 3 bases in between. CDR3 coding DNA: TGTGCCAGCAGTCGGAGCACAGATACGCAGTATTTT. It translates to CASSRSTDTQYF.

The chain carries TRBV6-5 and TRBJ2-7; D perhaps matches TRBD2 (7 bases). The CDR3 is made up of 14 amino acids. Germline CDR1 reads MNHEY; CDR2 reads SVGAGI. V was pared by 2 bases and J by 3 bases, with 11 bases between. CDR3 protein: CASSYRGGRYEQYF. The DNA of the CDR3 is TGTGCCAGCAGTTACAGGGGGGGCCGCTACGAGCAGTACTTC.

This chain joins TRBV6-1 and TRBJ2-5; 7 nucleotides line up with TRBD1. The trim removed 3 bases at V and 5 bases at J, leaving 3 bases unmatched. Germline loops: CDR1 MNHNS, CDR2 SASEGT. This CDR3 region has 13 residues. CDR3 DNA sequence: TGTGCCAGCAGTGAGGGGACAGAGGAGACCCAGTACTTC. Protein: CASSEGTEETQYF.

V usage is TRBV5-1 and J usage is TRBJ2-3, with 11 bases identical to TRBD2. Germline V gene sequence: CDR1 SGHRS, CDR2 YFSETQ. This CDR3 has 15 amino acids. With V trimmed by 4 bases and J by 1 base, 2 bases remained unmatched. The CDR3 sequence is CASSLAGGGTDTQYF. CDR3 sequence (DNA): TGCGCCAGCAGCCTAGCGGGGGGAGGCACAGATACGCAGTATTTT.

V usage is TRBV5-1 and J usage is TRBJ2-1, with D perhaps matching TRBD2 (5 bases). Trimming cost V 0 bases and J 6 bases, with 7 bases left between them. The CDR3 spans 13 residues. The V gene's germline CDR1 is SGHRS and CDR2 YFSETQ. The CDR3 is CASSLAEGNEQFF. CDR3 bases: TGCGCCAGCAGCTTGGCCGAGGGCAATGAGCAGTTCTTC. Drawing the rest from reference TRBV5-1 and TRBJ2-1, the complete variable domain is KAGVTQTPRYLIKTRGQQVTLSCSPISGHRSVSWYQQTPGQGLQFLFEYFSETQRNKGNFPGRFSGRQFSNSRSEMNVSTLELGDSALYLCASSLAEGNEQFFGPGTRLTVL.

The V gene is TRBV29-1, the J gene TRBJ2-7; D not certain. This CDR3 has 12 residues. V lost 7 bases and J lost 3, with 13 bases in between. The V gene's germline CDR1 is SQVTM and CDR2 ANQGSEA. CDR3 DNA sequence: TGCAGCGCCCTTTTTTCGGGCTACGAGCAGTACTTC. Translating it yields CSALFSGYEQYF.

CDR3 residues: CASSSRSGTGGYTIYF. The CDR3 DNA sequence: TGTGCCAGCAGCTCGCGATCCGGGACAGGAGGATACACCATATATTTT. This chain links TRBV9 with TRBJ1-3; TRBD1 aligns across 8 bases. V shed 4 bases and J 8 bases; nucleotides not matched to a gene: 14. The CDR3 totals 16 residues. In germline, CDR1 is SGDLS, CDR2 YYNGEE.

CDR3 nucleotides: TGCAGCGTTCTACGGGGGGTAGGGCGATACGAGCAGTACTTC. This sequence encodes CSVLRGVGRYEQYF. V gene TRBV29-1 combines with J gene TRBJ2-7; 7 positions agree with TRBD2. The V gene end was trimmed by 5 bases and the J gene end by 4 bases; junction bases not matched to a gene: 11. The germline V gene encodes CDR1 SQVTM and CDR2 ANQGSEA. This CDR3 comprises 14 residues.

The CDR3 coding sequence is TGTGCCAGCAGCGTAGGGACTAGCGGGAGAAGCCTCAATGAGCAGTTCTTC. This gives the protein CASSVGTSGRSLNEQFF. The chain combines TRBV5-6 with TRBJ2-1; 14 nucleotides line up with TRBD2. Germline V lookup: CDR1 SGHDT, CDR2 YYEEEE. Trimming at V came to 4 bases and at J to 6 bases, leaving 9 bases not matched to a gene. The CDR3 spans 17 residues.

The gene calls are TRBV7-3 and TRBJ2-3; 10 bases match TRBD2. In germline, CDR1 is SGHTA, CDR2 FQGTGA. V gave up 5 bases and J gave up 10 bases; unmatched junction bases: 9. This CDR3 is 14 amino acids long. The CDR3 spells CASSESGGALAQYF. CDR3 nucleotides: TGTGCCAGCAGCGAAAGCGGGGGGGCCCTAGCGCAGTATTTT.

The chain carries TRBV4-1 and TRBJ1-1; TRBD1 matches 8 bases. Per the germline V gene, CDR1 is MGHRA and CDR2 is YSYEKL. CDR3 length: 19 residues. J was trimmed by 6 bases and V by 4 bases; bases with no gene match: 22. The CDR3 reads CASSRTPPLAGTGPPEAFF. The CDR3 nucleotides are TGCGCCAGCAGCCGGACCCCGCCCCTAGCAGGGACAGGCCCCCCTGAAGCTTTCTTT.

The chain links TRBV12-5 to TRBJ2-2; TRBD2 might be the D (6 bases). CDR3 size: 13 residues. Trimming removed 5 bases at V and 3 bases at J, with 7 bases between. Germline-derived CDR1 and CDR2 are LGHNT and FRNRAP. CDR3 bases: TGTGCTAGTGGTACGGGGGACACCGGGGAGCTGTTTTTT. Translating it yields CASGTGDTGELFF.

The rearrangement uses TRBV5-1 and TRBJ1-6, with D perhaps TRBD1 (5 bases). The length of the CDR3 is 14 residues. The V end lost 0 bases, the J end lost 5 bases, and 6 bases lay between the germline ends. CDR1 and CDR2 from the germline V gene are SGHRS and YFSETQ. CDR3 protein: CASSLVQDNSPLHF. As DNA, the CDR3 is TGCGCCAGCAGCTTGGTACAGGATAATTCACCCCTCCACTTT.

The V call is TRBV10-3, the J call TRBJ2-5; the match to TRBD2 covers 8 bases. V lost 2 bases to trimming and J lost 0 bases; unmatched junction nucleotides: 2. Germline values: CDR1 ENHRY, CDR2 SYGVKD. This CDR3 spans 15 amino acids. The CDR3 is CAISEGSGNQETQYF. Written as DNA, the CDR3 is TGTGCCATCAGTGAGGGTAGCGGGAACCAAGAGACCCAGTACTTC.

The chain has TRBV7-3 and TRBJ2-7; 7 nucleotides match TRBD2. V lost 2 bases and J lost 3; bases outside the gene matches: 4. This CDR3 contains 14 residues. Germline CDR1 SGHTA, CDR2 FQGTGA. The CDR3 sequence is CASSLGAGVYEQYF. The CDR3 region has the DNA TGTGCCAGCAGCTTAGGCGCGGGGGTCTACGAGCAGTACTTC.

This clone has just one count. This chain uses TRBV27 with TRBJ2-7; D gene unclear. CDR1 is MNHEY and CDR2 is SMNVEV in the germline V gene (reference sequence). Trimming stripped 4 bases from V and 0 bases from J, with 7 bases between. The CDR3 contains 13 residues. The CDR3 sequence is CASSSTVSYEQYF. CDR3 sequence (DNA): TGTGCCAGCAGTTCAACTGTCTCCTACGAGCAGTACTTC.

This clone was observed a handful of times. The chain is built from TRBV6-1 and TRBJ1-1; D not resolved. V was clipped by 0 bases and J by 7 bases, with 9 bases between them. CDR3 length: 13 amino acids. CDR1 and CDR2 from the germline V gene are MNHNS and SASEGT. Written as DNA, the CDR3 is TGTGCCAGCAGTGAAGCTGTCCAGGTTGAAGCTTTCTTT. Translating it yields CASSEAVQVEAFF.

The CDR3 DNA follows: TGTGCCAGCAGCGTAGTACAGGGGCGGCATGAGCAGTTCTTC. Protein: CASSVVQGRHEQFF. The V gene is TRBV7-9, the J gene TRBJ2-1; 7 bases map to TRBD1. CDR3 length: 14 amino acids. From germline, CDR1 is SEHNR and CDR2 FQNEAQ (reference sequence). J was trimmed by 8 bases and V by 5 bases; bases with no gene match: 9.

The chain recombines TRBV28 with TRBJ2-2; 8 bases agree with TRBD1. Germline CDR1 and CDR2: MDHEN and SYDVKM. V lost 6 bases and J lost 5; bases outside the gene matches: 5. There are 14 residues in the CDR3. The CDR3 DNA reads TGTGCCAGCAGACAGGGGGAAGTTACCGGGGAGCTGTTTTTT. Its protein product is CASRQGEVTGELFF.

This chain uses TRBV7-3 with TRBJ2-5, with D possibly TRBD2 on 6 matching bases. The CDR3 is 14 residues long. V dropped 5 bases and J dropped 2 bases, with 12 bases sitting between them. Germline V lookup: CDR1 SGHTA, CDR2 FQGTGA. CDR3 sequence: CASSAGGRQETQYF. CDR3 DNA: TGTGCCAGCAGCGCAGGAGGGAGGCAAGAGACCCAGTACTTC.

The V and J genes are TRBV2 and TRBJ1-1; possible D gene TRBD1, 6 bases. Germline lookup yields CDR1 SNHLY and CDR2 FYNNEI. The CDR3 runs to 13 residues. Trimming took 5 bases from V and 1 from J, leaving 8 bases between them. The CDR3 here is CASSFRGNTEAFF. The DNA of the CDR3 is TGTGCCAGCAGTTTCAGGGGGAACACTGAAGCTTTCTTT.

The genes are TRBV2 and TRBJ1-2; D remains unclear. Looked up from germline, CDR1 is SNHLY and CDR2 is FYNNEI. The CDR3 has 15 amino acids. Deletions cut 1 base from V and 3 bases from J, with 12 bases between. CDR3 protein: CASSEGRVGDYGYTF. CDR3 nucleotides: TGTGCCAGCAGTGAAGGGCGGGTTGGGGACTATGGCTACACCTTC. The full variable domain, its missing parts supplied by reference TRBV2 and TRBJ1-2, is EPEVTQTPSHQVTQMGQEVILRCVPISNHLYFYWYRQILGQKVEFLVSFYNNEISEKSEIFDDQFSVERPDGSNFTLKIRSTKLEDSAMYFCASSEGRVGDYGYTFGSGTRLTVV.

This chain connects TRBV28 to TRBJ2-7, with D possibly TRBD1 on 6 matching bases. Germline lookup yields CDR1 MDHEN and CDR2 SYDVKM. The CDR3 is 13 residues long. Trimming left V 2 bases short and J 6 bases short, with 11 bases between. The CDR3 DNA is TGTGCCAGCAGTTTAAGGCAGGGGTTCGAGCAGTACTTC. The encoded protein is CASSLRQGFEQYF.